A single sample gave rise to the 32 T cell receptor beta chains below, sequenced in a study of cytomegalovirus exposure and HLA in healthy donors. The PCR made use of 60 Vbeta and 13 Jbeta primers. This table comes from immunoSEQ multiplex PCR, and its TCRdb copy is limited to in-frame clones, with some not included. The sample gives about 130,000 clones, roughly 70% of which show up once; over 2% is in the top ten. The specimen sequenced was PBMCs. Receptors originate from a woman between 40 and 50 years old in good health and CMV-seropositive.

This clone rates as medium-sized. V is TRBV2 and J is TRBJ2-7; no firm D call. V was trimmed by 6 bases and J by 6 bases, leaving 12 bases between them. Germline lookup yields CDR1 SNHLY and CDR2 FYNNEI. CDR3 length: 12 amino acids. The CDR3 DNA reads TGTGCCAGCAGCCAACGGAGTTTCGAGCAGTACTTC. Its protein product is CASSQRSFEQYF.

The DNA for the CDR3 is TGTGCCAGCAGCGTAGGGACAGGGACCTACGAGCAGTACTTC. Its protein product is CASSVGTGTYEQYF. The chain uses TRBV9 and TRBJ2-7; 8 nucleotides match TRBD1. The CDR3 loop spans 14 amino acids. CDR1 is SGDLS and CDR2 is YYNGEE in the germline V gene. Unmatched junction bases numbered 1, after V lost 0 bases and J lost 2 bases.

The rearrangement links TRBV30 to TRBJ1-6, with 8 bases identical to TRBD1. The CDR3 has 18 residues. Germline V gives CDR1 GTSNPN, CDR2 SVGIG (reference sequence). V was pared by 2 bases and J by 7 bases, with 16 bases of the junction left unmatched. CDR3 sequence reads: CAWSTGTAGGYFNSPLHF. The CDR3 bases are TGTGCCTGGAGTACCGGAACGGCAGGGGGCTATTTCAATTCACCCCTCCACTTT.

V is TRBV7-6 and J is TRBJ2-3, with TRBD1 matching 8 bases. Looked up from germline, CDR1 is SGHVS and CDR2 is FNYEAQ. V was clipped by 4 bases and J by 8 bases; unmatched bases: 11. The CDR3 has 15 amino acids. The CDR3 sequence is CASSSGDRGLGTQYF. The CDR3, as DNA: TGTGCCAGCAGCTCAGGAGACAGGGGTTTGGGTACGCAGTATTTT.

The V and J genes are TRBV7-8 and TRBJ2-7; D ambiguous. With 2 bases removed from V and 7 bases from J, the gap between germline ends came to 12 bases. From germline, CDR1 is SGHVS and CDR2 FQNEAQ. This CDR3 contains 13 residues. The CDR3 sequence is CASSLHPESEQYF. The DNA of the CDR3 is TGTGCCAGCAGCTTACACCCCGAGTCAGAGCAGTACTTC.

Comments on this clone: Compared with germline, one end of the junction differs, possibly owing to a read error. The chain combines TRBV7-9 with TRBJ1-2; possible D gene TRBD1, 5 bases. CDR1 is SEHNR, CDR2 FQNEAQ, per germline (reference sequence). This CDR3 is 16 amino acids long. The CDR3 bases are TGTTCCAGCAGCCTTTCGGCAGGGTTCATAAACTATGGCTACACCTTC. Its translation is CSSSLSAGFINYGYTF. Full variable domain (remainder filled in from reference TRBV7-9 and TRBJ1-2): DTGVSQNPRHKITKRGQNVTFRCDPISEHNRLYWYRQTLGQGPEFLTYFQNEAQLEKSRLLSDRFSAERPKGSFSTLEIQRTEQGDSAMYLCSSSLSAGFINYGYTFGSGTRLTVV.

This clone was detected only once. The chain links TRBV4-1 to TRBJ1-3; perhaps TRBD1 as D (5 bases). Looked up from germline, CDR1 is MGHRA and CDR2 is YSYEKL. V shed 6 bases and J shed 0 bases, with 18 bases lying between them. This CDR3 spans 17 amino acids. CDR3 DNA: TGCGCCAGCAGGCTATTAGAGGCGGGGGGCTCTGGAAACACCATATATTTT. This codes for CASRLLEAGGSGNTIYF.

Details on this clone: The sample holds other DNA sequences that translate to the same CDR3. The rearrangement joins TRBV29-1 to TRBJ1-2, with 10 bases identical to TRBD1. Trimming at V came to 1 base and at J to 7 bases, leaving 6 bases not matched to a gene. Per germline, CDR1 SQVTM and CDR2 ANQGSEA. The CDR3 spans 14 residues. In DNA, the CDR3 is TGCAGCGTTGAAGGCGACAGGGGGCGGATTGGCTACACCTTC. Encoded protein: CSVEGDRGRIGYTF.

The V and J genes are TRBV10-3 and TRBJ1-3, with 8 nucleotides matching TRBD1. Germline CDR1 reads ENHRY; CDR2 reads SYGVKD. The CDR3 length is 14 residues. J gave up 2 bases and V 7 bases, and 4 bases lay outside the gene matches. DNA for the CDR3: TGTGCCATCAACCCAGGGGGCCCTGGAAACACCATATATTTT. It encodes CAINPGGPGNTIYF.

The chain combines TRBV13 with TRBJ1-5; the D gene is possibly TRBD1 (5 bases). V was cut by 3 bases and J by 7 bases, with 7 bases left in between. CDR1 is PRHDT, CDR2 FYEKMQ, per germline (reference sequence). The CDR3 runs 12 residues. CDR3 DNA: TGTGCCAGCAGCTTGGGGCCCCAGCCCCAGCATTTT. Translation: CASSLGPQPQHF.

There are a few counts of this clone. Its ends do not fully match the called genes, so a read error is possible. The chain joins TRBV7-9 to TRBJ2-7; D may be TRBD1 or TRBD2 (5 bases each). Per germline, CDR1 SEHNR and CDR2 FQNEAQ (reference sequence). The CDR3 is 13 amino acids. CDR3 sequence: CSSSLEGPYEQYF. The CDR3 region has the DNA TGTTCCAGCAGCTTAGAGGGGCCCTACGAGCAGTACTTC.

This chain connects TRBV28 to TRBJ1-1, with D unresolved. Germline V gives CDR1 MDHEN, CDR2 SYDVKM. CDR3 length: 12 residues. Trimming removed 8 bases from V and 3 bases from J, with 10 bases in between. The DNA for the CDR3 is TGTGCCAGCGACGGGGTGCACACTGAAGCTTTCTTT. This codes for CASDGVHTEAFF.

The V gene is TRBV4-2, the J gene TRBJ1-4, with TRBD1 as a possible D gene (6 bases). The CDR3 is 15 amino acids. Germline loops: CDR1 LGHNA, CDR2 YNFKEQ. The ends were cut back, 4 bases at V and 5 bases at J, with 14 bases in the middle. CDR3 DNA sequence: TGTGCCAGCAGCCTAGTAACAGGGTCAAATGAAAAACTGTTTTTT. It translates to CASSLVTGSNEKLFF.

The CDR3 loop is CASSLQMNYGYTF. The CDR3 DNA follows: TGTGCCAGCAGCTTACAGATGAACTATGGCTACACCTTC. The chain recombines TRBV7-2 with TRBJ1-2; the D is unclear. This CDR3 has 13 amino acids. The germline V gene encodes CDR1 SGHTA and CDR2 FQGNSA. V was pared by 2 bases and J by 2 bases, with 6 bases between. Supplemented by reference TRBV7-2 and TRBJ1-2, the full variable domain reads GAGVSQSPSNKVTEKGKDVELRCDPISGHTALYWYRQSLGQGLEFLIYFQGNSAPDKSGLPSDRFSAERTGGSVSTLTIQRTQQEDSAVYLCASSLQMNYGYTFGSGTRLTVV.

The V call is TRBV6-5, the J call TRBJ2-5; 9 bases map to TRBD1. CDR1 is MNHEY and CDR2 is SVGAGI in the germline V gene. This CDR3 comprises 15 residues. The J segment lost 5 bases and the V segment lost 2 bases, leaving 6 bases of the junction unmatched. The CDR3 region is CASSYATGGRETQYF. CDR3 bases: TGTGCCAGCAGTTACGCCACAGGGGGCCGGGAGACCCAGTACTTC.

The chain is built from TRBV5-1 and TRBJ2-7; the match to TRBD1 covers 7 bases. Trimming took 1 base from V and 7 from J; bases not matched to a gene: 8. Per the germline V gene, CDR1 is SGHRS and CDR2 is YFSETQ. This CDR3 is built from 14 residues. The CDR3 loop reads CASSLTGELGEQYF. The CDR3 nucleotides are TGCGCCAGCAGCTTGACAGGGGAACTCGGAGAGCAGTACTTC.

This clone was detected only once. The chain links TRBV28 to TRBJ1-6; D remains unclear. The CDR3 is 14 amino acids. CDR1 is MDHEN and CDR2 is SYDVKM in the germline V gene. V was clipped by 2 bases and J by 13 bases, with 15 bases between them. CDR3 sequence: CASSLKPADWPLHF. The CDR3 DNA sequence: TGTGCCAGCAGTTTAAAACCGGCAGACTGGCCCCTCCACTTT.

The J gene is TRBJ1-3, the V gene TRBV19; 8 positions agree with TRBD1. V trimming: 7 bases; J trimming: 4 bases; junction bases outside the gene matches: 12. Per germline, CDR1 LNHDA and CDR2 SQIVND (reference sequence). This CDR3 comprises 16 residues. Written as DNA, the CDR3 is TGTGCCAGTATCGGGACAGGCACCCCTCGCGGAAACACCATATATTTT. This gives the protein CASIGTGTPRGNTIYF.

The rearrangement joins TRBV21-1 to TRBJ2-6; the D call in the table, TRBD2, was not verified against the DNA. TRBV21-1 is reported as a pseudogene. The CDR3 totals 13 residues. The CDR3 loop is CANKTGGANVLTF. The CDR3 DNA reads TGTGCCAATAAAACGGGGGGGGCCAACGTCCTGACTTTC.

This clone was observed once. The gene calls are TRBV18 and TRBJ2-7; 8 bases agree with TRBD1. The junction had 3 bases not matched to a gene; V was cut back by 3 bases and J by 5 bases. This CDR3 contains 13 residues. Germline assignment: CDR1 KGHSH and CDR2 LQKENI. In DNA, the CDR3 is TGTGCCAGCTCACCGGACAGGGTAGACGAGCAGTACTTC. It translates to CASSPDRVDEQYF.

The rearrangement uses TRBV28 and TRBJ1-1, with D maybe TRBD1 (5 bases). Trimming stripped 8 bases from V and 0 bases from J, with 16 bases between. Germline lookup yields CDR1 MDHEN and CDR2 SYDVKM. CDR3 length equals 15 residues. This CDR3 is CASYPPEGVNTEAFF. CDR3 sequence (DNA): TGTGCCAGCTACCCCCCGGAAGGGGTGAACACTGAAGCTTTCTTT.

V usage is TRBV5-4 and J usage is TRBJ1-1, with D possibly TRBD1 on 6 matching bases. In germline, CDR1 is SGHNT, CDR2 YYREEE (reference sequence). The V end lost 10 bases, the J end lost 5 bases, and 18 bases lay between the germline ends. This CDR3 region has 13 residues. The CDR3 reads CAVTDRISTEAFF. The CDR3 DNA reads as TGTGCCGTTACCGACAGGATTTCAACTGAAGCTTTCTTT.

This clone was picked up a small number of times. This chain uses TRBV5-8 with TRBJ1-1, with no clear D. The V end was cut by 4 bases, the J end by 2 bases, with 6 bases between. This CDR3 contains 12 residues. The germline V gene has CDR1 SGHTS and CDR2 YDEGEE. The CDR3 DNA is TGTGCCAGCAGCCCTCCCAACACTGAAGCTTTCTTT. Translated: CASSPPNTEAFF.

This chain links TRBV18 with TRBJ2-5; TRBD1 agrees at 8 bases. This CDR3 has 15 amino acids. Losses at the gene ends were 1 base for V and 2 bases for J; bases not matched to a gene: 3. Germline CDR1 and CDR2: KGHSH and LQKENI. CDR3 sequence reads: CASSPQHRGQETQYF. CDR3 sequence (DNA): TGTGCCAGCTCACCACAACACAGGGGGCAAGAGACCCAGTACTTC.

The V and J genes are TRBV28 and TRBJ2-1; 7 nucleotides align to TRBD2. Germline trimming cut 3 bases from V and 3 bases from J; bases unmatched to any gene: 5. The CDR3 consists of 15 residues. Germline CDR1 and CDR2: MDHEN and SYDVKM. The CDR3 reads CASSFSQRDYNEQFF. CDR3 DNA: TGTGCCAGCAGTTTTTCCCAGCGGGACTACAATGAGCAGTTCTTC.

This clone was seen a few times. V is TRBV4-1 and J is TRBJ1-4; TRBD1 aligns across 11 bases. This CDR3 is 17 amino acids long. Germline-derived CDR1 and CDR2 are MGHRA and YSYEKL. The V gene end was trimmed by 4 bases and the J gene end by 3 bases; junction bases not matched to a gene: 7. Here the CDR3 reads CASSPRDRGEANEKLFF. The DNA for the CDR3 is TGCGCCAGCAGCCCCCGGGACAGGGGGGAGGCTAATGAAAAACTGTTTTTT.

The genes are TRBV2 and TRBJ1-1; D remains unclear. There are 12 residues in the CDR3. The V gene's germline CDR1 is SNHLY and CDR2 FYNNEI. Trimming took off 0 bases at V and 8 bases at J, with 7 bases between the two ends. The CDR3 region has the DNA TGTGCCAGCAGTGAAGCATTCTACGAAGCTTTCTTT. Its protein product is CASSEAFYEAFF.

This clone was seen a few times. The chain couples TRBV28 to TRBJ2-1; no clear D gene. Germline loops: CDR1 MDHEN, CDR2 SYDVKM. The CDR3 is 13 amino acids. V shed 2 bases and J shed 5 bases, with 7 bases lying between them. CDR3: CASSLATNNEQFF. CDR3 nucleotides: TGTGCCAGCAGTTTAGCGACAAACAATGAGCAGTTCTTC.

Here the CDR3 reads CASSRGLAGADTQYF. As DNA, the CDR3 is TGCGCCAGCAGCCGGGGACTAGCGGGAGCAGATACGCAGTATTTT. This chain uses TRBV4-3 with TRBJ2-3; the match to TRBD2 covers 14 bases. Germline CDR1 is LGHNA and CDR2 is YSLEER. The CDR3 length is 15 residues. Trimming at V came to 4 bases and at J to 4 bases, leaving 1 base not matched to a gene.

V usage is TRBV29-1 and J usage is TRBJ1-2; the match to TRBD1 covers 9 bases. The CDR3 sequence is 14 residues long. Unmatched junction bases numbered 8, after V lost 2 bases and J lost 7 bases. Germline CDR1 SQVTM, CDR2 ANQGSEA. Here the CDR3 reads CSVELVGTGLGYTF. The CDR3 region has the DNA TGCAGCGTTGAATTGGTCGGGACAGGGCTTGGCTACACCTTC.

The gene calls are TRBV11-3 and TRBJ2-5, with TRBD2 identical over 16 bases. The junction had 2 bases not matched to a gene; V was cut back by 0 bases and J by 4 bases. Germline V gene lookup returns CDR1 SGHNT and CDR2 YENEEA. The CDR3 spans 17 residues. CDR3 DNA: TGTGCCAGCAGCTTAGATGGGACTAGCGGGAGGGGAGAGACCCAGTACTTC. Translation: CASSLDGTSGRGETQYF.

This clone was counted a few times. CDR3 nucleotide sequence: TGTGCCAGTAGTATAGACGCGACAGGGCGCGAGCAGTACTTC. Its protein product is CASSIDATGREQYF. This chain joins TRBV19 and TRBJ2-7; 7 nucleotides agree with TRBD1. There are 14 residues in the CDR3. From germline, CDR1 is LNHDA and CDR2 SQIVND (reference sequence). The junction had 5 bases not matched to a gene; V was cut back by 0 bases and J by 6 bases.